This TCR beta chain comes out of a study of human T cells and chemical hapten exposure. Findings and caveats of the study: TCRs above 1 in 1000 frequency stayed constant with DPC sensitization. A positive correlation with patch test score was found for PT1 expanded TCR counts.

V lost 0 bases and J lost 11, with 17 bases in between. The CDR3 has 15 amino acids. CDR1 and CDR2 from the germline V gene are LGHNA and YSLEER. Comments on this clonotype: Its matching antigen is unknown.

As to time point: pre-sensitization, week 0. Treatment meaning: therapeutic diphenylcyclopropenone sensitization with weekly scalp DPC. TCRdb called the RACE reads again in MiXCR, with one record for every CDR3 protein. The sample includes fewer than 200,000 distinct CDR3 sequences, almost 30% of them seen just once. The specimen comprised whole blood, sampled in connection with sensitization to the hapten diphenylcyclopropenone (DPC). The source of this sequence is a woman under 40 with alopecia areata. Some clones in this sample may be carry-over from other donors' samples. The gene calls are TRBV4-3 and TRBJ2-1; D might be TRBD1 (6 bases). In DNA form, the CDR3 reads TGCGCCAGCAGCCAAGATCAGGGGTCTAGGGGGAAGCAGTTCTTC. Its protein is CASSQDQGSRGKQFF.